Listed here are 17 T cell receptor beta chains from one sample, sequenced in a study of shared clonotypes between healthy human individuals. Clones were read by immunoSEQ multiplex PCR, and TCRdb kept only the in-frame ones, dropping some. This sample carries roughly 1.5 million clones, approximately 98% of them seen once, and the ten largest clones take less than 0.55%. Sequenced material: naive CD4+ T cells sorted from blood. Described subset: CD45RA+ positively selected. The receptors come from a young man in good health.

This chain joins TRBV7-6 and TRBJ2-1; 7 bases map to TRBD2. Germline CDR1 reads SGHVS; CDR2 reads FNYEAQ. With V trimmed by 5 bases and J by 7 bases, 14 bases remained unmatched. The CDR3 has 16 residues. The CDR3 DNA follows: TGTGCCAGCAGCCAATCTTCGCGCGGGAGTTATAATGAGCAGTTCTTC. Its protein is CASSQSSRGSYNEQFF. The complete variable domain, with remaining parts taken from reference TRBV7-6 and TRBJ2-1, reads GAGVSQSPRYKVTKRGQDVALRCDPISGHVSLYWYRQALGQGPEFLTYFNYEAQQDKSGLPNDRFSAERPEGSISTLTIQRTEQRDSAMYRCASSQSSRGSYNEQFFGPGTRLTVL.

The chain joins TRBV5-4 to TRBJ2-1, with unresolved D. The germline V and J ends were trimmed by 2 bases and 5 bases, with 14 bases remaining between them. Germline-derived CDR1 and CDR2 are SGHNT and YYREEE (reference sequence). The CDR3 extends over 15 amino acids. CDR3 sequence (DNA): TGTGCCAGCAGCTTACCCCCCATTACGGACAATGAGCAGTTCTTC. Its protein product is CASSLPPITDNEQFF.

In regard to this clone: The sample has other DNA sequences that encode this CDR3 too. The chain uses TRBV5-1 and TRBJ1-2; 8 nucleotides agree with TRBD1. V trimming: 4 bases; J trimming: 4 bases; junction bases outside the gene matches: 3. CDR3 length: 13 residues. Germline V lookup: CDR1 SGHRS, CDR2 YFSETQ. CDR3: CASSLGTGYGYTF. The DNA for the CDR3 is TGCGCCAGCAGCCTTGGGACAGGCTATGGCTACACCTTC. Variable domain in full (rest from reference TRBV5-1 and TRBJ1-2): KAGVTQTPRYLIKTRGQQVTLSCSPISGHRSVSWYQQTPGQGLQFLFEYFSETQRNKGNFPGRFSGRQFSNSRSEMNVSTLELGDSALYLCASSLGTGYGYTFGSGTRLTVV.

A word on this clone: At the DNA level, this CDR3 is encoded by other sequences in the same sample as well. The V and J genes are TRBV7-2 and TRBJ2-4, with D perhaps matching TRBD1 (5 bases). CDR3 length equals 15 residues. Trimming took 0 bases from V and 4 from J, leaving 10 bases between them. CDR1 is SGHTA, CDR2 FQGNSA, per germline. Here the CDR3 DNA reads TGTGCCAGCAGCTTAGCAGGTCAGGGAAAAAACATTCAGTACTTC. As protein: CASSLAGQGKNIQYF.

The chain carries TRBV7-8 and TRBJ2-1; the match to TRBD2 covers 12 bases. The V gene end was trimmed by 4 bases and the J gene end by 4 bases; junction bases not matched to a gene: 2. From germline, CDR1 is SGHVS and CDR2 FQNEAQ. CDR3 length equals 15 residues. CDR3: CASSYGLAGYNEQFF. CDR3 coding DNA: TGTGCCAGCAGCTATGGACTAGCGGGGTACAATGAGCAGTTCTTC.

The chain has TRBV7-2 and TRBJ1-5; D call uncertain. V was clipped by 1 base and J by 5 bases, with 9 bases between them. The CDR3 has 14 amino acids. CDR1 SGHTA and CDR2 FQGNSA come from the germline V gene. The CDR3 DNA follows: TGTGCCAGCAGCTTAGGCAGCGCACATCAGCCCCAGCATTTT. Translation: CASSLGSAHQPQHF.

CDR3 nucleotide sequence: TGCAGCGTTGGGACGGCAGTGAACACCGGGGAGCTGTTTTTT. This codes for CSVGTAVNTGELFF. The chain has TRBV29-1 and TRBJ2-2; D call uncertain. Trimming cost V 4 bases and J 1 base, with 10 bases left between them. The CDR3 consists of 14 residues. The V gene's germline CDR1 is SQVTM and CDR2 ANQGSEA.

This clone came up once. This chain links TRBV15 with TRBJ2-1; 7 bases map to TRBD2. The CDR3 is 15 residues long. Looked up from germline, CDR1 is LNHNV and CDR2 is YYDKDF (reference sequence). V shed 3 bases, J shed 1 base, and the junction held 3 bases outside the gene matches. DNA of the CDR3: TGTGCCACCAGCAGCCGGCGGGGGTCCTACAATGAGCAGTTCTTC. Its protein is CATSSRRGSYNEQFF. Together with reference TRBV15 and TRBJ2-1, the CDR3 gives the full variable domain: DAMVIQNPRYQVTQFGKPVTLSCSQTLNHNVMYWYQQKSSQAPKLLFHYYDKDFNNEADTPDNFQSRRPNTSFCFLDIRSPGLGDTAMYLCATSSRRGSYNEQFFGPGTRLTVL.

The V call is TRBV11-2, the J call TRBJ2-5, with D possibly TRBD1 on 6 matching bases. Germline V CDR1 and CDR2: SGHAT, FQNNGV. This CDR3 is 15 amino acids long. Trimming took 8 bases from V and 5 from J, leaving 21 bases between them. Here the CDR3 DNA reads TGTGCCAGCGCCTTATGGATAGGGGACATTGAGACCCAGTACTTC. This sequence encodes CASALWIGDIETQYF.

The chain uses TRBV5-4 and TRBJ2-1; D not resolved. Germline CDR1 is SGHNT and CDR2 is YYREEE (reference sequence). V was cut by 0 bases and J by 6 bases, with 13 bases left in between. This CDR3 region has 15 residues. The CDR3 region is CASSLEEGWANEQFF. CDR3 sequence (DNA): TGTGCCAGCAGCTTGGAGGAAGGTTGGGCCAATGAGCAGTTCTTC.

This chain uses TRBV13 with TRBJ2-1; TRBD2 agrees at 7 bases. CDR3 length: 17 amino acids. Germline V lookup: CDR1 PRHDT, CDR2 FYEKMQ (reference sequence). V trimming: 1 base; J trimming: 9 bases; junction bases outside the gene matches: 15. The CDR3 spells CASSLEGFGGSWGEQFF. The CDR3 DNA follows: TGTGCCAGCAGCTTAGAAGGGTTTGGCGGGAGTTGGGGTGAGCAGTTCTTC.

The rearrangement uses TRBV11-2 and TRBJ2-5; TRBD2 aligns across 12 bases. The CDR3 sequence is 16 residues long. The V gene end was trimmed by 5 bases and the J gene end by 3 bases; junction bases not matched to a gene: 7. Per the germline V gene, CDR1 is SGHAT and CDR2 is FQNNGV. The CDR3 region has the DNA TGTGCCAGCAGCCCTGGCCGGACTAGCGGGGAAGAGACCCAGTACTTC. This sequence encodes CASSPGRTSGEETQYF. The full variable domain, its missing parts supplied by reference TRBV11-2 and TRBJ2-5, is EAGVAQSPRYKIIEKRQSVAFWCNPISGHATLYWYQQILGQGPKLLIQFQNNGVVDDSQLPKDRFSAERLKGVDSTLKIQPAKLEDSAVYLCASSPGRTSGEETQYFGPGTRLLVL.

The chain's CDR3 is CASSNSGLAGGPRSYNEQFF. The DNA of the CDR3 is TGCGCCAGCAGCAATAGCGGACTAGCGGGAGGGCCACGGTCCTACAATGAGCAGTTCTTC. The rearrangement uses TRBV5-1 and TRBJ2-1; 15 positions agree with TRBD2. The CDR3 consists of 20 residues. J lost 1 base, V lost 4 bases, and 12 bases had no gene match. Germline loops: CDR1 SGHRS, CDR2 YFSETQ.

The rearrangement uses TRBV6-1 and TRBJ2-2; the match to TRBD2 covers 7 bases. V shed 3 bases and J 5 bases; nucleotides not matched to a gene: 9. This CDR3 is built from 16 residues. Germline-derived CDR1 and CDR2 are MNHNS and SASEGT. In DNA, the CDR3 is TGTGCCAGCAGTGAGGGGCTAGCGGTGATTACCGGGGAGCTGTTTTTT. Amino acids: CASSEGLAVITGELFF.

The chain joins TRBV5-4 to TRBJ2-7; D not certain. The CDR3 contains 11 residues. V was trimmed by 4 bases and J by 7 bases, leaving 9 bases between them. Germline loops: CDR1 SGHNT, CDR2 YYREEE (reference sequence). CDR3 bases: TGTGCCAGCAGCGGGATTGGAGAGCAGTACTTC. It is translated as CASSGIGEQYF.

The V call is TRBV5-1, the J call TRBJ2-7; D call uncertain. Trimming left V 4 bases short and J 5 bases short, with 19 bases between. The CDR3 spans 15 residues. Germline V gene data show CDR1 as SGHRS and CDR2 as YFSETQ. The CDR3 sequence: CASSPRVAGTHEQYF. The DNA of the CDR3 is TGCGCCAGCAGCCCCCGAGTAGCAGGTACCCACGAGCAGTACTTC.

The J gene is TRBJ1-1, the V gene TRBV10-3; D uncertain. V was trimmed by 8 bases and J by 6 bases, leaving 19 bases between them. The V gene's germline CDR1 is ENHRY and CDR2 SYGVKD. The CDR3 is 14 amino acids. CDR3 DNA sequence: TGTGCCATCGCACGACAAGGCAGGTACCCTGAAGCTTTCTTT. Its protein is CAIARQGRYPEAFF.